These 26 T cell receptor beta chains were all obtained from the same sample, sequenced in a study of PD-1 blockade in classical Hodgkin lymphoma. Some clones are missing from TCRdb's copy, which holds only in-frame ones; the method was immunoSEQ multiplex PCR. The sample lists 25,000 to 30,000 clones; 67% were seen once. Every single patient, without exception, relapsed after autologous stem cell transplantation, and brentuximab vedotin exposure varied. Source: peripheral blood mononuclear cells (PBMCs), taken before the second cycle of nivolumab. These receptors all come from a human donor with classical Hodgkin lymphoma.

This chain joins TRBV6-1 and TRBJ1-2; D perhaps matches TRBD1 (6 bases). The V gene's germline CDR1 is MNHNS and CDR2 SASEGT. This CDR3 contains 16 residues. Trimming took off 4 bases at V and 3 bases at J, with 18 bases between the two ends. CDR3 DNA: TGTGCCAGCAGTGGAACAGGGATTTTATTACACTATGGCTACACCTTC. This codes for CASSGTGILLHYGYTF.

The rearrangement joins TRBV5-4 to TRBJ2-5; 12 bases align to TRBD2. This CDR3 contains 17 residues. Germline V gives CDR1 SGHNT, CDR2 YYREEE (reference sequence). J gave up 4 bases and V 4 bases, and 11 bases lay outside the gene matches. The CDR3 loop reads CASSGGSSGGALETQYF. Here the CDR3 DNA reads TGTGCCAGCAGCGGAGGTTCTAGCGGGGGGGCGCTAGAGACCCAGTACTTC.

This chain links TRBV15 with TRBJ1-5, with D tentatively TRBD1 (5 bases). Trimming stripped 0 bases from V and 5 bases from J, with 14 bases between. The CDR3 spans 16 residues. Per the germline V gene, CDR1 is LNHNV and CDR2 is YYDKDF (reference sequence). CDR3 nucleotides: TGTGCCACCAGCAGAGATCAACTGTGGGGCGATCAGCCCCAGCATTTT. Encoded protein: CATSRDQLWGDQPQHF.

As regards this clone: This may be a read error, as it is one base from a much larger clone. Other nucleotide sequences from this sample produce the same CDR3. V gene TRBV28 combines with J gene TRBJ2-7; D not resolved. Germline CDR1 reads MDHEN; CDR2 reads SYDVKM. The V gene lost 2 bases and the J gene lost 1 base, with 6 bases spanning the gap. This CDR3 is 13 amino acids long. Written as DNA, the CDR3 is TGTGCCAGCAGTTTAGGCGGTTCCTACGAGCAGTACTTC. This translates into CASSLGGSYEQYF.

The chain couples TRBV9 to TRBJ2-1; a weak D match, TRBD2 (6 bases). Germline CDR1 is SGDLS and CDR2 is YYNGEE. CDR3 length: 17 amino acids. Trimming removed 0 bases at V and 1 base at J, with 14 bases between. CDR3 DNA sequence: TGTGCCAGCAGCGTAGATCCCGGGGGTGCTTCCTACAATGAGCAGTTCTTC. Its protein is CASSVDPGGASYNEQFF.

The chain carries TRBV5-7 and TRBJ2-6; D unclear. TRBV5-7 counts as an open reading frame of uncertain function. The CDR3 sequence is 17 residues long. The V gene lost 7 bases and the J gene lost 5 bases, with 22 bases spanning the gap. The CDR3 sequence: CASHLICVQSRANVLTF. CDR3 sequence (DNA): TGTGCCAGCCATTTGATTTGCGTACAAAGTCGGGCCAACGTCCTGACTTTC.

CDR3: CASTERRQLNYGYTF. The CDR3 DNA is TGTGCCAGCACCGAACGTCGACAGCTCAACTATGGCTACACCTTC. J is TRBJ1-2 and V is TRBV7-9, with a possible D match to TRBD1 (5 bases). Germline CDR1 is SEHNR and CDR2 is FQNEAQ (reference sequence). This CDR3 region has 15 residues. Deletions cut 7 bases from V and 2 bases from J, with 17 bases between. Using reference TRBV7-9 and TRBJ1-2 for the parts outside the CDR3, the full variable domain is DTGVSQNPRHKITKRGQNVTFRCDPISEHNRLYWYRQTLGQGPEFLTYFQNEAQLEKSRLLSDRFSAERPKGSFSTLEIQRTEQGDSAMYLCASTERRQLNYGYTFGSGTRLTVV.

The genes are TRBV7-2 and TRBJ1-4; D gene ambiguous. Trimming cost V 1 base and J 3 bases, with 9 bases left between them. The V gene's germline CDR1 is SGHTA and CDR2 FQGNSA. This CDR3 has 15 amino acids. The CDR3 protein is CASSLDLGSNEKLFF. The CDR3 DNA reads as TGTGCCAGCAGCTTAGACCTTGGGTCTAATGAAAAACTGTTTTTT.

This chain connects TRBV5-1 to TRBJ2-5; no clear D. The V gene's germline CDR1 is SGHRS and CDR2 YFSETQ. Trimming cost V 0 bases and J 2 bases, with 14 bases left between them. CDR3 length: 16 residues. CDR3 DNA sequence: TGCGCCAGCAGCTTGGTTCAGCCGGCACGACAAGAGACCCAGTACTTC. Its translation: CASSLVQPARQETQYF.

The gene calls are TRBV11-2 and TRBJ2-7; 9 positions match TRBD2. Trimming removed 3 bases from V and 6 bases from J; junction bases left unmatched: 6. From germline, CDR1 is SGHAT and CDR2 FQNNGV. The CDR3 length is 14 residues. CDR3 in DNA: TGTGCCAGCAGCTTCTTAGCGGGGGTAGTCGAGCAGTACTTC. Translation gives CASSFLAGVVEQYF.

The chain recombines TRBV27 with TRBJ2-5; the D gene is possibly TRBD2 (6 bases). Germline CDR1 reads MNHEY; CDR2 reads SMNVEV (reference sequence). Deletions cut 8 bases from V and 2 bases from J, with 12 bases between. The CDR3 is made up of 13 amino acids. Written as DNA, the CDR3 is TGTGCCAGCGGCTGGGCGGGACAAGAGACCCAGTACTTC. This translates into CASGWAGQETQYF.

The rearrangement joins TRBV5-1 to TRBJ2-7; tentatively, D is TRBD2 (5 bases). With 0 bases removed from V and 0 bases from J, the gap between germline ends came to 16 bases. The CDR3 covers 17 residues. Germline lookup yields CDR1 SGHRS and CDR2 YFSETQ. For the CDR3, the DNA is TGCGCCAGCAGCTTGGGAGGGCCCCAATTGAGCTCCTACGAGCAGTACTTC. It specifies CASSLGGPQLSSYEQYF.

This clone was detected a few times. The chain recombines TRBV11-2 with TRBJ1-6, with D perhaps TRBD1 (5 bases). V was shortened by 3 bases and J by 13 bases, with 13 bases between the two germline ends. The germline V gene encodes CDR1 SGHAT and CDR2 FQNNGV. There are 13 residues in the CDR3. The CDR3 coding sequence is TGTGCCAGCAGCTTCCGAGGCGGGACGCCCCTCCACTTT. This translates into CASSFRGGTPLHF.

The chain uses TRBV11-2 and TRBJ2-2, with D perhaps matching TRBD2 (6 bases). Germline CDR1 reads SGHAT; CDR2 reads FQNNGV. V was trimmed by 1 base and J by 7 bases, leaving 22 bases between them. The CDR3 runs 18 residues. The CDR3, as DNA: TGTGCCAGCAGCTTAGGTCTGCTAGGGACCCTGGAGGGCGGGGAGCTGTTTTTT. This encodes CASSLGLLGTLEGGELFF. The full variable domain, in which reference TRBV11-2 and TRBJ2-2 provide the parts outside the CDR3, is EAGVAQSPRYKIIEKRQSVAFWCNPISGHATLYWYQQILGQGPKLLIQFQNNGVVDDSQLPKDRFSAERLKGVDSTLKIQPAKLEDSAVYLCASSLGLLGTLEGGELFFGEGSRLTVL.

This clone was seen only a few times. V usage is TRBV7-9 and J usage is TRBJ2-7; the D gene is possibly TRBD2 (5 bases). This CDR3 contains 13 residues. Between the trimmed V and J ends, which lost 5 bases and 0 bases, there was a span of 8 bases. Germline lookup yields CDR1 SEHNR and CDR2 FQNEAQ (reference sequence). This chain's CDR3 is CASSPDYSYEQYF. The CDR3 DNA reads as TGTGCCAGCAGCCCTGACTACTCCTACGAGCAGTACTTC.

J is TRBJ2-7 and V is TRBV6-6; TRBD1 matches 7 bases. Germline CDR1 is MNHNY and CDR2 is SVGAGI (reference sequence). V lost 6 bases to trimming and J lost 2 bases; unmatched junction nucleotides: 1. The CDR3 spans 12 residues. For the CDR3, the DNA is TGTGCCAGCAGCGGGACAGCCTACGAGCAGTACTTC. Protein product: CASSGTAYEQYF.

This clone appeared a single time. V and J are TRBV6-5 and TRBJ1-2; D is perhaps TRBD1 (6 bases). This CDR3 region has 14 residues. Germline CDR1 reads MNHEY; CDR2 reads SVGAGI. With 8 bases removed from V and 6 bases from J, the gap between germline ends came to 19 bases. The DNA of the CDR3 is TGTGCCAGCTCCGCCGGACAAGGGGGGCATGGCTACACCTTC. This gives the protein CASSAGQGGHGYTF.

This chain connects TRBV2 to TRBJ2-3, with D tentatively TRBD1 or TRBD2 (5 bases each). Trimming stripped 8 bases from V and 4 bases from J, with 19 bases between. The germline V gene has CDR1 SNHLY and CDR2 FYNNEI. The CDR3 totals 15 residues. The chain's CDR3 is CASSMGRVGADTQYF. As DNA, the CDR3 is TGTGCCAGCTCGATGGGGCGGGTAGGGGCAGATACGCAGTATTTT.

This clone was observed a few times. The chain couples TRBV6-6 to TRBJ1-2; D is perhaps TRBD1 (6 bases). Germline CDR1 MNHNY, CDR2 SVGAGI (reference sequence). This CDR3 spans 15 amino acids. Trimming cost V 6 bases and J 0 bases, with 14 bases left between them. The CDR3 reads CASSPRGSANYGYTF. CDR3 nucleotide sequence: TGTGCCAGCAGCCCCAGGGGCTCAGCTAACTATGGCTACACCTTC.

The V gene is TRBV5-1, the J gene TRBJ1-6; D is unresolved. Germline CDR1 and CDR2: SGHRS and YFSETQ. V lost 2 bases and J 3 bases, leaving 6 bases between the germline ends. This CDR3 has 14 amino acids. The CDR3 region has the DNA TGCGCCAGCAGCTTAGGGTTCTATAATTCACCCCTCCACTTT. Translating it yields CASSLGFYNSPLHF.

There are a few counts of this clone. This chain connects TRBV7-8 to TRBJ2-5; possible D gene TRBD2, 8 bases. CDR1 is SGHVS and CDR2 is FQNEAQ in the germline V gene. Trimming shortened V by 5 bases and J by 9 bases, and 25 bases separated the two germline ends. The CDR3 sequence is 16 residues long. DNA for the CDR3: TGTGCCAGCAGCCTGACCGGGACTAGGGTCCAGGGGGCCCAGTACTTC. The encoded protein is CASSLTGTRVQGAQYF.

This clone has only a few counts. V usage is TRBV11-3 and J usage is TRBJ1-1, with TRBD1 identical over 8 bases. The CDR3 covers 15 residues. J lost 1 base, V lost 5 bases, and 6 bases had no gene match. Germline values: CDR1 SGHNT, CDR2 YENEEA. The CDR3 sequence is CASSPAGTGNTEAFF. CDR3 in DNA: TGTGCCAGCAGCCCGGCCGGGACAGGGAACACTGAAGCTTTCTTT.

The gene calls are TRBV6-5 and TRBJ1-6; D may be TRBD1 (5 bases). The V end lost 8 bases, the J end lost 15 bases, and 11 bases lay between the germline ends. The CDR3 is made up of 10 amino acids. CDR1 is MNHEY and CDR2 is SVGAGI in the germline V gene. Written as DNA, the CDR3 is TGTGCCAGCCGGGGGAGAAGCCTCCACTTT. Its translation: CASRGRSLHF.

The rearrangement uses TRBV29-1 and TRBJ1-4; D perhaps matches TRBD1 (5 bases). Trimming took off 4 bases at V and 7 bases at J, with 13 bases between the two ends. The CDR3 length is 13 residues. CDR1 and CDR2 from the germline V gene are SQVTM and ANQGSEA. DNA for the CDR3: TGCAGCGTTGGGGGCGGCGGTAGTGAAAAACTGTTTTTT. Encoded protein: CSVGGGGSEKLFF.

The chain combines TRBV6-6 with TRBJ1-2; D is possibly TRBD1 (5 bases). V was trimmed by 6 bases and J by 5 bases, leaving 7 bases between them. The germline V gene has CDR1 MNHNY and CDR2 SVGAGI (reference sequence). The CDR3 sequence is 11 residues long. The CDR3 bases are TGTGCCAGCAGCCAGGGTTATGGCTACACCTTC. The encoded protein is CASSQGYGYTF.

This sequence joins TRBV6-4 and TRBJ2-1; D is undetermined. Trimming removed 8 bases at V and 0 bases at J, with 14 bases between. The germline CDR1 and CDR2 sequences are MRHNA and SNTAGT. This CDR3 is built from 15 residues. The CDR3 is CASGDTRSSYNEQFF. CDR3 coding DNA: TGTGCCAGCGGGGATACACGGAGCTCCTACAATGAGCAGTTCTTC.